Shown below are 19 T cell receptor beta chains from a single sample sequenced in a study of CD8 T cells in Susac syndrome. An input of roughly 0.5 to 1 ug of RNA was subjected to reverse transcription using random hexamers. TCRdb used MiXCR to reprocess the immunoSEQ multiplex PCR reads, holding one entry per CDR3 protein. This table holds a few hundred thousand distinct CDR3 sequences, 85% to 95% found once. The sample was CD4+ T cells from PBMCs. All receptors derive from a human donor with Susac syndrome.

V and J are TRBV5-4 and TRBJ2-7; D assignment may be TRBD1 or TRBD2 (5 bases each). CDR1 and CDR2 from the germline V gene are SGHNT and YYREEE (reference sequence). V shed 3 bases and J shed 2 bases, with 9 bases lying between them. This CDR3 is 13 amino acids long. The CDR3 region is CASSSGLTYEQYF. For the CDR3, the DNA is TGTGCCAGCAGCTCGGGGCTAACCTACGAGCAGTACTTC. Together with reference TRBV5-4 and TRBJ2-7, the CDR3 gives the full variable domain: ETGVTQSPTHLIKTRGQQVTLRCSSQSGHNTVSWYQQALGQGPQFIFQYYREEENGRGNFPPRFSGLQFPNYSSELNVNALELDDSALYLCASSSGLTYEQYFGPGTRLTVT.

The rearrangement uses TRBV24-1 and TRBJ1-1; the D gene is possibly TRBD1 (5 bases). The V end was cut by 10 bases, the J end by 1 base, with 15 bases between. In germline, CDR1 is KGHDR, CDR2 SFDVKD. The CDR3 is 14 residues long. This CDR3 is CATGAGGGNTEAFF. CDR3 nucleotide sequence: TGTGCCACAGGGGCCGGTGGGGGGAACACTGAAGCTTTCTTT.

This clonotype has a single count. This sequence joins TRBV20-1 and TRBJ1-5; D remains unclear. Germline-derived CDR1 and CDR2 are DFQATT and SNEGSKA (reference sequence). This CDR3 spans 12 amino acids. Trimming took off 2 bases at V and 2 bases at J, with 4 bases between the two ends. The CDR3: CSARSGNQPQHF. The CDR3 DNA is TGCAGTGCTAGATCGGGCAATCAGCCCCAGCATTTT.

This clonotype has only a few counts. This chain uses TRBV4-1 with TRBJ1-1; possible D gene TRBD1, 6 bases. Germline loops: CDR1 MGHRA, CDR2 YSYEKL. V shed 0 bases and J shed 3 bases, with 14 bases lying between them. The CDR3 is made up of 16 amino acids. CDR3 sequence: CASSQEKKKGDTEAFF. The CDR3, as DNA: TGCGCCAGCAGCCAAGAAAAGAAGAAGGGGGACACTGAAGCTTTCTTT.

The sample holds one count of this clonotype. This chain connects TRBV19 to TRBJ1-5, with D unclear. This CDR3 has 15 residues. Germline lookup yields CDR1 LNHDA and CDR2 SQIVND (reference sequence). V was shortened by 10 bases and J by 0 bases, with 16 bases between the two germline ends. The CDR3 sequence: CATRPNAGSNQPQHF. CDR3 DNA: TGTGCCACCAGACCCAACGCAGGTAGCAATCAGCCCCAGCATTTT.

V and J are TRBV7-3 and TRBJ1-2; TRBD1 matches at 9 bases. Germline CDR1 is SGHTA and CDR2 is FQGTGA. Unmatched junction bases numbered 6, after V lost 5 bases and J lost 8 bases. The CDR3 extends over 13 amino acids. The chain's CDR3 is CASSPTGGAGYTF. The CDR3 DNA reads TGTGCCAGCAGCCCAACAGGGGGCGCGGGCTACACCTTC. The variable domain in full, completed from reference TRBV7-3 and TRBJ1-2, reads GAGVSQTPSNKVTEKGKYVELRCDPISGHTALYWYRQSLGQGPEFLIYFQGTGAADDSGLPNDRFFAVRPEGSVSTLKIQRTERGDSAVYLCASSPTGGAGYTFGSGTRLTVV.

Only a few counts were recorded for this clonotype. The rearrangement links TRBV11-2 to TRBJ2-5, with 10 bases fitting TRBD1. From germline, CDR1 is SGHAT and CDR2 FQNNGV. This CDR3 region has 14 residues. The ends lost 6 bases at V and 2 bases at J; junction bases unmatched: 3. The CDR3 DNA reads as TGTGCCAGCAGAAGGACAGGGGGACAAGAGACCCAGTACTTC. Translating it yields CASRRTGGQETQYF.

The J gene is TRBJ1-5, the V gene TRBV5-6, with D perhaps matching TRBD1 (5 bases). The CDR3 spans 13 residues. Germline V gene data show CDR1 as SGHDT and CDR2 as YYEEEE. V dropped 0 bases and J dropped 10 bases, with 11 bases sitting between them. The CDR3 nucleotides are TGTGCCAGCAGCTTGGGGGGCCCCAGCCCCCAGCATTTT. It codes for CASSLGGPSPQHF.

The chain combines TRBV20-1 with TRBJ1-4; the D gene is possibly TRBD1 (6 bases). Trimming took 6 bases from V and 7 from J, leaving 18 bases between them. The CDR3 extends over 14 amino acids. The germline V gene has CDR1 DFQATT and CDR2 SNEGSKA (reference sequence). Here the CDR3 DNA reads TGCAGTGCCACGCAGGGGCAGGGAAGTGAAAAACTGTTTTTT. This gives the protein CSATQGQGSEKLFF.

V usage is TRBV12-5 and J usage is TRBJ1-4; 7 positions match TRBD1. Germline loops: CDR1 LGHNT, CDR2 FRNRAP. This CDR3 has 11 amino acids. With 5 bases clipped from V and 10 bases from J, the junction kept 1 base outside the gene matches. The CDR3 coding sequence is TGTGCTAGTGGTGGGGACAGAAAACTGTTTTTT. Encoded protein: CASGGDRKLFF.

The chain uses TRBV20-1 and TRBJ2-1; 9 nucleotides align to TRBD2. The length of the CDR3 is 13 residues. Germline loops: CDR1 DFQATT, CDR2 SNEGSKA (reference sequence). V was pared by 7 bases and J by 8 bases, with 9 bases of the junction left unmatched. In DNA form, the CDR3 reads TGCAGTGAGGTCGCGGGGGGGACGGATGAGCAGTTCTTC. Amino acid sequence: CSEVAGGTDEQFF.

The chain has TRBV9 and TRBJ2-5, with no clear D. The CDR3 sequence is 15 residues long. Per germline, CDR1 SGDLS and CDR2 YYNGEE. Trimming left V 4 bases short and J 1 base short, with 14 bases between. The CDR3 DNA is TGTGCCAGCAGCCCCCGGGCGAGACCCCAAGAGACCCAGTACTTC. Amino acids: CASSPRARPQETQYF.

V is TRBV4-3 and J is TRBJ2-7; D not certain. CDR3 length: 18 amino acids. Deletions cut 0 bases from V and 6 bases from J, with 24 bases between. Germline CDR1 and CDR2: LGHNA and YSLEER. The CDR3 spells CASSQEARPVWVISEQYF. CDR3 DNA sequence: TGCGCCAGCAGCCAAGAGGCCAGGCCTGTTTGGGTTATTTCCGAGCAGTACTTC.

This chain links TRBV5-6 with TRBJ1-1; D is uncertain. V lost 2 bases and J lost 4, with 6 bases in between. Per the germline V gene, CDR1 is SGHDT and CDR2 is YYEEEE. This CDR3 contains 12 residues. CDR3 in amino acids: CASSLSATEAFF. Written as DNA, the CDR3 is TGTGCCAGCAGCTTATCAGCCACTGAAGCTTTCTTT.

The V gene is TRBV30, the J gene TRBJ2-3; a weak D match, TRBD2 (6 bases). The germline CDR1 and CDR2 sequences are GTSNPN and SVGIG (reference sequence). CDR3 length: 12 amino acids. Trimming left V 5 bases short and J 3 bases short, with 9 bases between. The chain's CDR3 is CAWGRGTDTQYF. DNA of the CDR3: TGTGCCTGGGGGCGGGGAACAGATACGCAGTATTTT.

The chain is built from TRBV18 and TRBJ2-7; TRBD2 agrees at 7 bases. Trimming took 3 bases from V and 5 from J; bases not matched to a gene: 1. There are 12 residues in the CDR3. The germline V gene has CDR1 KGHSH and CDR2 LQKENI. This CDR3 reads CASSPRGDEQYF. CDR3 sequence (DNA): TGTGCCAGCTCACCTCGGGGGGACGAGCAGTACTTC.

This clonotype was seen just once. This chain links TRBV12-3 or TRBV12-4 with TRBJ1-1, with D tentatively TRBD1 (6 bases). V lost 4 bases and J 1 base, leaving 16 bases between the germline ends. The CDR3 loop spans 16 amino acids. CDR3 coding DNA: TGTGCCAGCAGTTGGCGAGGGACAAGGACGAACACTGAAGCTTTCTTT. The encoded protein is CASSWRGTRTNTEAFF.

CDR3 DNA sequence: TGTGCCATCAGTTATCCGGGACAGGGAGTCCTCCAGCAGTTCTTC. Its translation is CAISYPGQGVLQQFF. V and J are TRBV10-3 and TRBJ2-1; 9 nucleotides agree with TRBD1. In germline, CDR1 is ENHRY, CDR2 SYGVKD. CDR3 size: 15 residues. V was clipped by 5 bases and J by 11 bases; unmatched bases: 13.

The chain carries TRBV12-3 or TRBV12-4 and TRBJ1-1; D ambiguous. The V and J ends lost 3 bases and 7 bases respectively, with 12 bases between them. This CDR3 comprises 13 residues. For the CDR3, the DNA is TGTGCCAGCAGTTTGGAGGGCGCGGGTGAAGCTTTCTTT. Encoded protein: CASSLEGAGEAFF.